The 6 T cell receptor beta chains presented below share a single source sample, sequenced in a study of cytomegalovirus exposure and HLA in healthy donors. The method was immunoSEQ multiplex PCR; TCRdb's version includes in-frame clones alone and lacks a portion of them. This sample has 240,000 or so clones; approximately 86% occur once, and the top ten carry 1.2%. The sample consisted of PBMCs. The receptor source for this set is a woman aged 30 to 39 in good health and CMV-seropositive.

V and J are TRBV7-9 and TRBJ2-7; weak D call: TRBD1 (5 bases). Germline V gives CDR1 SEHNR, CDR2 FQNEAQ (reference sequence). The V end lost 5 bases, the J end lost 4 bases, and 15 bases lay between the germline ends. This CDR3 spans 14 amino acids. The CDR3 is CASSPPAGKYEQYF. The CDR3 DNA is TGTGCCAGCAGCCCCCCAGCAGGGAAATACGAGCAGTACTTC.

This clone was seen a single time. V usage is TRBV5-4 and J usage is TRBJ1-4, with 7 bases aligning to TRBD1. Trimming cost V 0 bases and J 0 bases; bases outside gene matches: 2. This CDR3 spans 16 amino acids. Germline V lookup: CDR1 SGHNT, CDR2 YYREEE (reference sequence). The chain's CDR3 is CASSLDRGTTNEKLFF. The CDR3 DNA reads as TGTGCCAGCAGCTTGGACAGGGGAACAACTAATGAAAAACTGTTTTTT.

This rearrangement joins TRBV9 to TRBJ1-1, with TRBD1 matching 9 bases. From germline, CDR1 is SGDLS and CDR2 YYNGEE. The J segment lost 8 bases and the V segment lost 3 bases, leaving 11 bases of the junction unmatched. The CDR3 has 15 residues. This chain's CDR3 is CASSGGTGRGWEAFF. CDR3 DNA: TGTGCCAGCAGCGGAGGGACAGGGAGGGGTTGGGAAGCTTTCTTT.

This chain joins TRBV2 and TRBJ1-1, with 7 bases lining up with TRBD1. CDR1 and CDR2 (germline): SNHLY, FYNNEI. The CDR3 runs to 17 residues. Trimming at V came to 5 bases and at J to 0 bases, leaving 12 bases not matched to a gene. Here the CDR3 reads CASSYILTGSMNTEAFF. CDR3 bases: TGTGCCAGCAGTTACATACTGACAGGGTCCATGAACACTGAAGCTTTCTTT.

The chain couples TRBV28 to TRBJ1-1; 10 nucleotides agree with TRBD1. Germline lookup yields CDR1 MDHEN and CDR2 SYDVKM. The CDR3 extends over 16 amino acids. V lost 6 bases to trimming and J lost 2 bases; unmatched junction nucleotides: 9. CDR3 loop: CASRSIGTGANTEAFF. CDR3 bases: TGTGCCAGCAGATCAATCGGGACAGGGGCCAACACTGAAGCTTTCTTT.

The V and J genes are TRBV27 and TRBJ1-1, with TRBD1 as a possible D gene (6 bases). From germline, CDR1 is MNHEY and CDR2 SMNVEV (reference sequence). The CDR3 loop spans 16 amino acids. V shed 8 bases and J shed 4 bases, with 23 bases lying between them. CDR3 in DNA: TGTGCCAGCCTCTACTTAGGGGGGGGCCGGGGCACTGAAGCTTTCTTT. Residues: CASLYLGGGRGTEAFF.